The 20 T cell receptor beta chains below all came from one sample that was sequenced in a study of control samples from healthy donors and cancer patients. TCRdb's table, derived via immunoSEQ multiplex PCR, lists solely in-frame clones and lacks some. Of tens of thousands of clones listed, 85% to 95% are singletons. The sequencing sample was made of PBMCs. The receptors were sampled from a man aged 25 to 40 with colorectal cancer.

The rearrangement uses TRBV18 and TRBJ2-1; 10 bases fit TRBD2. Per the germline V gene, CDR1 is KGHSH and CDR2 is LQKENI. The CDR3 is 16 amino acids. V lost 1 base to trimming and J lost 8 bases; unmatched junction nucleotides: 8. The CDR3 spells CASSPRPSGGVYEQFF. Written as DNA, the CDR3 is TGTGCCAGCTCACCACGGCCGAGCGGGGGGGTTTATGAGCAGTTCTTC.

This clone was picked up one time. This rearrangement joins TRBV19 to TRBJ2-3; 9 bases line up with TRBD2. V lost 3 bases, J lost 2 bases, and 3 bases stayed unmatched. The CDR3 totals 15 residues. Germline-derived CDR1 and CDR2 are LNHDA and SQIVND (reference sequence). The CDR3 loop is CASSILAGTTDTQYF. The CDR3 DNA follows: TGTGCCAGTAGTATCCTAGCGGGAACCACAGATACGCAGTATTTT.

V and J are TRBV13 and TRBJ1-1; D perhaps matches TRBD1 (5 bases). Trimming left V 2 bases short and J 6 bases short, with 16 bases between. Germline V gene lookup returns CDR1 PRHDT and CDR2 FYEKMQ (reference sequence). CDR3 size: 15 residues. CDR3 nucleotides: TGTGCCAGCAGCTTACCGTCAATCTGGGGGGCTGAAGCTTTCTTT. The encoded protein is CASSLPSIWGAEAFF.

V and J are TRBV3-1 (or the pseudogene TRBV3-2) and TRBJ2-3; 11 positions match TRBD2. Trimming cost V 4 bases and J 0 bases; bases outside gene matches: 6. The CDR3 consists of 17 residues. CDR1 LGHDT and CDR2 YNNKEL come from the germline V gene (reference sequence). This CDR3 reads CASSPRTSGPSTDTQYF. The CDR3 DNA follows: TGTGCCAGCAGCCCTAGGACTAGCGGGCCTAGCACAGATACGCAGTATTTT.

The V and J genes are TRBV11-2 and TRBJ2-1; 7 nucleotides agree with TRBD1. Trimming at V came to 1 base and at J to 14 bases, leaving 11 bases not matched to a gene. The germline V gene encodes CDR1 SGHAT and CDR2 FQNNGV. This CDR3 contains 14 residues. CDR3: CASSLARDSWFKFF. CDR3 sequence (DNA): TGTGCCAGCAGCTTAGCCCGGGACAGTTGGTTCAAGTTCTTC.

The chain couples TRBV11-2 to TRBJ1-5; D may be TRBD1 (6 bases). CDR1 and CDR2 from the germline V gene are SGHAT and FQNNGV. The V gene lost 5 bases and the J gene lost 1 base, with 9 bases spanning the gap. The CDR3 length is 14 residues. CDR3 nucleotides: TGTGCCAGCAGCCCCGGGACAAGCAATCAGCCCCAGCATTTT. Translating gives CASSPGTSNQPQHF. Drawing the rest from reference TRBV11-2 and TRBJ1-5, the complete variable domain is EAGVAQSPRYKIIEKRQSVAFWCNPISGHATLYWYQQILGQGPKLLIQFQNNGVVDDSQLPKDRFSAERLKGVDSTLKIQPAKLEDSAVYLCASSPGTSNQPQHFGDGTRLSIL.

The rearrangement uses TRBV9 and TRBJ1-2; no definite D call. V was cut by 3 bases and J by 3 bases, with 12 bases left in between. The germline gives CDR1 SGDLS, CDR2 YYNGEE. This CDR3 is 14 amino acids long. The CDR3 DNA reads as TGTGCCAGCAGCGGGGGAGGGAAGGACTATGGCTACACCTTC. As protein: CASSGGGKDYGYTF. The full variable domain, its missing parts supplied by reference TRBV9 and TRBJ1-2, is DSGVTQTPKHLITATGQRVTLRCSPRSGDLSVYWYQQSLDQGLQFLIQYYNGEERAKGNILERFSAQQFPDLHSELNLSSLELGDSALYFCASSGGGKDYGYTFGSGTRLTVV.

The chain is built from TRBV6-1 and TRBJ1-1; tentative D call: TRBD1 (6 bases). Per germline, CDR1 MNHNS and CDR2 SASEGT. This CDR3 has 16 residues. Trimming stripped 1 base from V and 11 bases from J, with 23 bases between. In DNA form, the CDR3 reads TGTGCCAGCAGTGAAGTCTCCGGGACATCGGCGCGTAGGGCTTTCTTT. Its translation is CASSEVSGTSARRAFF.

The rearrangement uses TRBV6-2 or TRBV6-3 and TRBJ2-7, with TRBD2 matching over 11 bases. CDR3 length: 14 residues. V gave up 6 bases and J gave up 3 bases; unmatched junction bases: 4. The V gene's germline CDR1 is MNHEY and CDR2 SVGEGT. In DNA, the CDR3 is TGTGCCAGCAGCACACTAGCGGGGGACTACGAGCAGTACTTC. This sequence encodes CASSTLAGDYEQYF.

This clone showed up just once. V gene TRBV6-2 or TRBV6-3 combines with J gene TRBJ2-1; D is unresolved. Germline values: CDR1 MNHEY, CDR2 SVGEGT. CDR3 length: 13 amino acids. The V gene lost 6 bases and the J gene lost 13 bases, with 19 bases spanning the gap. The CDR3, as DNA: TGTGCCAGCAGCAACCCCGGGCCTCCTCATCAGTTCTTC. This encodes CASSNPGPPHQFF.

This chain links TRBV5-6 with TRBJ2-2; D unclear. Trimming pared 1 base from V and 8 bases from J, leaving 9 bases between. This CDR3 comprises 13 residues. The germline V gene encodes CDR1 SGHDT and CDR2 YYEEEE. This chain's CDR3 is CASSLRLGGELFF. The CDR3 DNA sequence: TGTGCCAGCAGCTTGAGATTAGGGGGGGAGCTGTTTTTT. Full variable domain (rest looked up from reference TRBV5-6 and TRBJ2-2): DAGVTQSPTHLIKTRGQQVTLRCSPKSGHDTVSWYQQALGQGPQFIFQYYEEEERQRGNFPDRFSGHQFPNYSSELNVNALLLGDSALYLCASSLRLGGELFFGEGSRLTVL.

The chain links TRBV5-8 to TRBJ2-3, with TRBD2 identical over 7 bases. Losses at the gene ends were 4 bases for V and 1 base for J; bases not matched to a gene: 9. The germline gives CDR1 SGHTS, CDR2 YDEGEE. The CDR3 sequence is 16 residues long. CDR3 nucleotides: TGTGCCAGCAGCCTACCGGCTCGGGGGGGCACAGATACGCAGTATTTT. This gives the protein CASSLPARGGTDTQYF.

The CDR3 DNA reads as TGTGCCAGTAGTATTGGTGTGGACACTGAAGCTTTCTTT. Translating gives CASSIGVDTEAFF. The V gene is TRBV19, the J gene TRBJ1-1; D gene unclear. The CDR3 sequence is 13 residues long. The germline V and J ends were trimmed by 3 bases and 3 bases, with 8 bases remaining between them. Germline V gene lookup returns CDR1 LNHDA and CDR2 SQIVND (reference sequence).

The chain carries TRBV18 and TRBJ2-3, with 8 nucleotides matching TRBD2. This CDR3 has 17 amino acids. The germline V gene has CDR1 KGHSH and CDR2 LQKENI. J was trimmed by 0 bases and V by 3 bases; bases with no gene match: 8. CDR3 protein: CASSPPGLVLSTDTQYF. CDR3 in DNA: TGTGCCAGCTCACCTCCGGGACTAGTGTTAAGCACAGATACGCAGTATTTT.

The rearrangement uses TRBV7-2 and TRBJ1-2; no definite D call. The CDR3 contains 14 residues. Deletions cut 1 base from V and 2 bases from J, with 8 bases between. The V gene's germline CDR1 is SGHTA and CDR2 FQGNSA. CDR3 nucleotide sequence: TGTGCCAGCAGCTTAGGGACTGTGAACTATGGCTACACCTTC. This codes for CASSLGTVNYGYTF.

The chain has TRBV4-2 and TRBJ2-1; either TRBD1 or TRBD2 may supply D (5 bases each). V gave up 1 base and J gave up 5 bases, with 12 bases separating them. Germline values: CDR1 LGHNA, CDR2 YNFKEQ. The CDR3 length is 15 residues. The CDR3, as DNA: TGTGCCAGCAGCCAAGTGGGGGTGGGGGACAATGAGCAGTTCTTC. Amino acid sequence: CASSQVGVGDNEQFF.

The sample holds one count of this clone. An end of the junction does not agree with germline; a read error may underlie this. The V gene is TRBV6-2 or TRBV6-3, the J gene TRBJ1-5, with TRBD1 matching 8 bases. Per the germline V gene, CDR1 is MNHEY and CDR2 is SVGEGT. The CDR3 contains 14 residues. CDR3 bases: TGTGCCAGCAGCCAACCAGGGGGCAATCAGCCCCGGCATTTT. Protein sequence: CASSQPGGNQPRHF.

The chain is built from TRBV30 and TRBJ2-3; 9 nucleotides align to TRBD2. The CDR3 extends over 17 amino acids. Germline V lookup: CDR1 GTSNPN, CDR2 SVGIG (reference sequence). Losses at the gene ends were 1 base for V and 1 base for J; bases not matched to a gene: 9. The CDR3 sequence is CAWSGGGGGRGTDTQYF. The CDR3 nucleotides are TGTGCCTGGAGTGGGGGCGGGGGGGGCCGTGGCACAGATACGCAGTATTTT.

CDR3 DNA: TGTGCCAGCAGTCACTATTCGACAGGCTCCCGTAATCAGCCCCAGCATTTT. It yields the protein CASSHYSTGSRNQPQHF. This chain joins TRBV28 and TRBJ1-5; possible D gene TRBD1, 6 bases. V lost 5 bases and J lost 4, with 21 bases in between. The length of the CDR3 is 17 residues. From germline, CDR1 is MDHEN and CDR2 SYDVKM.

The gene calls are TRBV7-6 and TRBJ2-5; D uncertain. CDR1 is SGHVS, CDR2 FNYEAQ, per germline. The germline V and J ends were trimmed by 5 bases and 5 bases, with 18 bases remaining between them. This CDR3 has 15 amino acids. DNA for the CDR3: TGTGCCAGCAGCGCGTATACCGGCACCCAGGAGACCCAGTACTTC. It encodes CASSAYTGTQETQYF.